This TCR beta chain was recovered during a study of T cell responses to AZD1222 COVID-19 vaccine. General observations from the study: Researchers took repertoire samples only after the peak T cell response had come. Clonal diversity was possibly underestimated, and the donors were mostly white British, with more females.

Of note for this clone: Its target is not known.

Using immunoSEQ multiplex PCR, the repertoire was profiled, and TCRdb retains in-frame clones only, with some absent. This table has 89,000 or so clones, around 90% appearing once. The J segment lost 0 bases and the V segment lost 3 bases, leaving 4 bases of the junction unmatched. From germline, CDR1 is KGHSH and CDR2 LQKENI. The CDR3 is 16 residues long. This receptor was taken from an adult who received the AZD1222 COVID-19 vaccine. The rearrangement uses TRBV18 and TRBJ2-1; TRBD1 matches at 8 bases. The sample was peripheral blood, taken 28 days after the second AZD1222 dose. CDR3 region: CASSPRTGSSYNEQFF. CDR3 nucleotides: TGTGCCAGCTCACCCCGGACAGGGAGCTCCTACAATGAGCAGTTCTTC.